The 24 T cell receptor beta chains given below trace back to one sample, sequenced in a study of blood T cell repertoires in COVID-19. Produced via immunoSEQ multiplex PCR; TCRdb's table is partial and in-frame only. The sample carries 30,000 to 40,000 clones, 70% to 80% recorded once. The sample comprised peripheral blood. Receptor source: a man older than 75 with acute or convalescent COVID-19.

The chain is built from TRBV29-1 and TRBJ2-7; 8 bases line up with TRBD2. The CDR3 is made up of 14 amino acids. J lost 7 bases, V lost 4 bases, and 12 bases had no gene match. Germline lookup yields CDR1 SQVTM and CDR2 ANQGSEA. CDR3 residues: CSVGTSPSGREQYF. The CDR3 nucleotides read TGCAGCGTTGGGACTAGCCCGTCCGGGCGGGAGCAGTACTTC.

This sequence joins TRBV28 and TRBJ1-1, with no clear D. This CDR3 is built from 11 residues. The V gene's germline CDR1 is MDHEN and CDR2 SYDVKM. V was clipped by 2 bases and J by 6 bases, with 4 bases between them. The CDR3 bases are TGTGCCAGCAGTTTAGTCGCTGAAGCTTTCTTT. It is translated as CASSLVAEAFF.

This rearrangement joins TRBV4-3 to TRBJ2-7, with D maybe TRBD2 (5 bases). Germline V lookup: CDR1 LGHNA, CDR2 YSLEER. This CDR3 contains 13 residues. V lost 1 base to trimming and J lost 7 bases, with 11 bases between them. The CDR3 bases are TGCGCCAGCAGCCAAGGGAGATTAGCGGAGCAGTACTTC. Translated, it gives CASSQGRLAEQYF.

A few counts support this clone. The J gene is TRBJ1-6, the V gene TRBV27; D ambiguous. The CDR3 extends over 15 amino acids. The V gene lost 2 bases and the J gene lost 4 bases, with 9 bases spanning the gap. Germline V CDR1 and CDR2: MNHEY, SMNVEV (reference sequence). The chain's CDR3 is CASSLRPGYNSPLHF. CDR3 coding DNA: TGTGCCAGCAGTTTACGCCCGGGATATAATTCACCCCTCCACTTT.

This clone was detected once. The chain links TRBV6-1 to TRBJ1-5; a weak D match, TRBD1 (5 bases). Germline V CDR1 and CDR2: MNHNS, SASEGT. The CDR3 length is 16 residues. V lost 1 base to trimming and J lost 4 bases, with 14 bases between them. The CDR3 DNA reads TGTGCCAGCAGTGAAGTTCCGGGACTCCTGAATCAGCCCCAGCATTTT. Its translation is CASSEVPGLLNQPQHF.

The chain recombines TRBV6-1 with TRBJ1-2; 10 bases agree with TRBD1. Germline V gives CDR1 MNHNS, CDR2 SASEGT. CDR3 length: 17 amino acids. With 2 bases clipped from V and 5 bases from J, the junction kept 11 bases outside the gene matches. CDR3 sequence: CASSEQAPDRGPYGYTF. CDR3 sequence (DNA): TGTGCCAGCAGTGAACAAGCCCCAGACAGGGGGCCTTATGGCTACACCTTC.

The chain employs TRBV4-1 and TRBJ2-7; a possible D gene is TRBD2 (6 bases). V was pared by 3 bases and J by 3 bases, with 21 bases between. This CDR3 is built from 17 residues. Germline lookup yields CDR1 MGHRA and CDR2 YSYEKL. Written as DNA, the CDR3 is TGCGCCAGCAGCCAGGGGACCGGGCGGACTACCTTCTACGAGCAGTACTTC. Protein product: CASSQGTGRTTFYEQYF.

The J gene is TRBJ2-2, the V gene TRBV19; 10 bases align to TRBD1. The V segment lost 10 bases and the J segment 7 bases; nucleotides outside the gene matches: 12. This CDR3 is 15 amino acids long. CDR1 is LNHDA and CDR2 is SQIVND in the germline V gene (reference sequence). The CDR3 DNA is TGTGCCAACTGCCACGGGACAGGGGAAGGCGGGGAGCTGTTTTTT. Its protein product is CANCHGTGEGGELFF.

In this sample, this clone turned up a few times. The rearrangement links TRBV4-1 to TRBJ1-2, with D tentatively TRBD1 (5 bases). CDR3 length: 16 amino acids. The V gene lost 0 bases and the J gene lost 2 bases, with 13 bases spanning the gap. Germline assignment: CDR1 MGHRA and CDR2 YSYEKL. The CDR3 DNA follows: TGCGCCAGCAGCCAAGATGGTCGGGGGTCAAACTATGGCTACACCTTC. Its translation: CASSQDGRGSNYGYTF.

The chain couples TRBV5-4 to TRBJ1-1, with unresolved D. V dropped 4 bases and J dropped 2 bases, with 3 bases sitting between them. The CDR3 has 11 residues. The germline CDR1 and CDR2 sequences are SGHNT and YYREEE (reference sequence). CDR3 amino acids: CASSQNTEAFF. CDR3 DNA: TGTGCCAGCAGCCAAAACACTGAAGCTTTCTTT.

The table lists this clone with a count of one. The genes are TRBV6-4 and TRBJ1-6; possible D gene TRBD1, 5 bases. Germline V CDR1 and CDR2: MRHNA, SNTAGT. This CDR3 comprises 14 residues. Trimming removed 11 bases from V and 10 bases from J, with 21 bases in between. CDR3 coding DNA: TGTGCCTCCGCGCCGGCGGGGCAGATCTCACCCCTCCACTTT. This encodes CASAPAGQISPLHF.

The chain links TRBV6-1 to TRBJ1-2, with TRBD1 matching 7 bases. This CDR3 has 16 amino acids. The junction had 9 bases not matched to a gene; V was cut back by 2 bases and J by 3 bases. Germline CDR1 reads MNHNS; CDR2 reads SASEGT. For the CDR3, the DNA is TGTGCCAGCAGTGAACGGCTGACAGGGTTGGACTATGGCTACACCTTC. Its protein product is CASSERLTGLDYGYTF.

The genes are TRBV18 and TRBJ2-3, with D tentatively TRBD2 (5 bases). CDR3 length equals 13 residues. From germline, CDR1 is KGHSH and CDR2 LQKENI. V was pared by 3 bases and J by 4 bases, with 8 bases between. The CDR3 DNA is TGTGCCAGCTCACCCTTCGGGGCAGATACGCAGTATTTT. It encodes CASSPFGADTQYF.

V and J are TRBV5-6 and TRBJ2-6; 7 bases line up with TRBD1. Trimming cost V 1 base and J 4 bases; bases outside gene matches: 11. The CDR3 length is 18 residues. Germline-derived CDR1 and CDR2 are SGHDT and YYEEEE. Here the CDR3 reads CASSLLTGYHSGANVLTF. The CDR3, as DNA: TGTGCCAGCAGCTTGTTGACAGGGTATCATTCCGGGGCCAACGTCCTGACTTTC. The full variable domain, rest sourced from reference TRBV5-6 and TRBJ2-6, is DAGVTQSPTHLIKTRGQQVTLRCSPKSGHDTVSWYQQALGQGPQFIFQYYEEEERQRGNFPDRFSGHQFPNYSSELNVNALLLGDSALYLCASSLLTGYHSGANVLTFGAGSRLTVL.

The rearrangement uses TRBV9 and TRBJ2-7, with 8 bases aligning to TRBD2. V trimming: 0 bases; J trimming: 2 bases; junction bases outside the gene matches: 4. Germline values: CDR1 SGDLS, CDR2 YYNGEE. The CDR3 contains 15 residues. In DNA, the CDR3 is TGTGCCAGCAGCGTAGAAGTAGCGGGACCCTACGAGCAGTACTTC. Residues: CASSVEVAGPYEQYF.

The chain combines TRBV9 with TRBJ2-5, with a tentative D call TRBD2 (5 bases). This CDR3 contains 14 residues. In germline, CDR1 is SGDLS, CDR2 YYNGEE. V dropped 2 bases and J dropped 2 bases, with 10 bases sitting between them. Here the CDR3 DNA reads TGTGCCAGCAGCGTGAGCGGATTACAAGAGACCCAGTACTTC. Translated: CASSVSGLQETQYF. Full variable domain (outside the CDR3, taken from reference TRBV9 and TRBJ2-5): DSGVTQTPKHLITATGQRVTLRCSPRSGDLSVYWYQQSLDQGLQFLIQYYNGEERAKGNILERFSAQQFPDLHSELNLSSLELGDSALYFCASSVSGLQETQYFGPGTRLLVL.

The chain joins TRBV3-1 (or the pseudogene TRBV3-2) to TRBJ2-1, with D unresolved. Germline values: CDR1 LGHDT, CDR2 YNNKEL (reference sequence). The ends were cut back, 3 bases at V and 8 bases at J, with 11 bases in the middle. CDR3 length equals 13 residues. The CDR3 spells CASSHNEPDEQFF. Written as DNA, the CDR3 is TGTGCCAGCAGCCACAACGAGCCGGATGAGCAGTTCTTC.

The CDR3 loop reads CASISGTAGGGYTF. The CDR3 region has the DNA TGTGCCAGCATCTCTGGAACAGCGGGGGGAGGCTACACCTTC. The rearrangement joins TRBV6-5 to TRBJ1-2; possibly TRBD1 for D (5 bases). Germline V gene sequence: CDR1 MNHEY, CDR2 SVGAGI. V lost 7 bases to trimming and J lost 8 bases, with 20 bases between them. The CDR3 consists of 14 residues.

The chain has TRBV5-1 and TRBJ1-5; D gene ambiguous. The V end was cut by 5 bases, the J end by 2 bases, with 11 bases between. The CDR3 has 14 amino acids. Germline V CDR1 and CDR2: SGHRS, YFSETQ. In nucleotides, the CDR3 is TGCGCCAGCAGTTTGAGCGTCGGCAATCAGCCCCAGCATTTT. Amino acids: CASSLSVGNQPQHF.

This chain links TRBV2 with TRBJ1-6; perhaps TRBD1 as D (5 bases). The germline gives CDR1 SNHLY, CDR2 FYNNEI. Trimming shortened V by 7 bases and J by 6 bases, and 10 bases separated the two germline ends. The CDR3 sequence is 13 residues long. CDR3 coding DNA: TGTGCCAGCACCCCAGGGTTTAATTCACCCCTCCACTTT. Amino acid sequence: CASTPGFNSPLHF.

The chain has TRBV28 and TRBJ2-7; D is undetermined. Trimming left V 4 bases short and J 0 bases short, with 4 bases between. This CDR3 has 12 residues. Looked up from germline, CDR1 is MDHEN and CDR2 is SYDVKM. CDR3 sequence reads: CASSSSSYEQYF. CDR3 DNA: TGTGCCAGCAGTTCGTCCTCCTACGAGCAGTACTTC.

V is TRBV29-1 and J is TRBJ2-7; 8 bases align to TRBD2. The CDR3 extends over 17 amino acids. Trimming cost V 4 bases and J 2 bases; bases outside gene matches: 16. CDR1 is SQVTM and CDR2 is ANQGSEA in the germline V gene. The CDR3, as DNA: TGCAGCGTTGTGAGCGGGAGAGAGGGTTGGGACCCCTACGAGCAGTACTTC. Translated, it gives CSVVSGREGWDPYEQYF.

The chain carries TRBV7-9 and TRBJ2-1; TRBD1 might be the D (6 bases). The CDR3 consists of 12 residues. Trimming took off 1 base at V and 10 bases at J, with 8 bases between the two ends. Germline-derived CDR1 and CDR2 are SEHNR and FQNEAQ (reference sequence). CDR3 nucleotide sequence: TGTGCCAGCAGCTTAGAGGGGACAGAGCAGTTCTTC. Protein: CASSLEGTEQFF.

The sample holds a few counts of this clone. CDR3 sequence reads: CASSGQYNQPQHF. The CDR3 bases are TGTGCCAGCTCAGGACAGTACAATCAGCCCCAGCATTTT. This chain joins TRBV27 and TRBJ1-5, with TRBD1 as a possible D gene (6 bases). CDR3 length equals 13 residues. Germline V CDR1 and CDR2: MNHEY, SMNVEV (reference sequence). Trimming removed 8 bases from V and 3 bases from J, with 11 bases in between.